The 4 T cell receptor beta chains reported below all come from one sample, sequenced in a study of blood T cell repertoires in COVID-19 (dated by TCRdb to 2020 to 2022). Libraries were made using the immunoSEQ multiplex PCR assay. What TCRdb holds here is the immuneACCESS table cut down to in-frame rearrangements. Part of the clones is not present; checked against another copy, under half of the missing clones reflect an unresolved V gene, and the others are unexplained. The sample table records some 35,000 clones; 82% of these occur just once. About 42% of the sample lies in the top ten. Source material: peripheral blood. The receptor source for this set is a man older than 75 with active or convalescent COVID-19.

The V and J genes are TRBV11-2 and TRBJ1-1, with D unclear. The V and J ends lost 6 bases and 10 bases respectively, with 21 bases between them. This CDR3 is built from 14 residues. Looked up from germline, CDR1 is SGHAT and CDR2 is FQNNGV. The DNA for the CDR3 is TGTGCCAGCAGTGATAAGGGAGGGTTCTCAGGAGCTTTCTTT. As protein: CASSDKGGFSGAFF.

The V and J genes are TRBV19 and TRBJ2-3, with D possibly TRBD1 on 5 matching bases. The ends were cut back, 7 bases at V and 3 bases at J, with 11 bases in the middle. CDR3 length: 13 residues. Germline-derived CDR1 and CDR2 are LNHDA and SQIVND (reference sequence). The DNA for the CDR3 is TGTGCCAGTAATAGCAGGGCGACAGATACGCAGTATTTT. Translation gives CASNSRATDTQYF.

V and J are TRBV5-1 and TRBJ2-7; 9 nucleotides agree with TRBD2. V trimming: 0 bases; J trimming: 2 bases; junction bases outside the gene matches: 6. In germline, CDR1 is SGHRS, CDR2 YFSETQ. This CDR3 is 16 amino acids long. The chain's CDR3 is CASSLVETSGPYEQYF. The CDR3, as DNA: TGCGCCAGCAGCTTGGTTGAGACTAGCGGCCCCTACGAGCAGTACTTC. Looking up the rest from reference TRBV5-1 and TRBJ2-7 gives the full variable domain: KAGVTQTPRYLIKTRGQQVTLSCSPISGHRSVSWYQQTPGQGLQFLFEYFSETQRNKGNFPGRFSGRQFSNSRSEMNVSTLELGDSALYLCASSLVETSGPYEQYFGPGTRLTVT.

This chain links TRBV5-6 with TRBJ2-3; 9 nucleotides match TRBD1. This CDR3 is built from 18 residues. The V gene's germline CDR1 is SGHDT and CDR2 YYEEEE. Unmatched junction bases numbered 15, after V lost 4 bases and J lost 3 bases. The CDR3 DNA reads TGTGCCAGCAGCGCGTATGACACAGGGGGCGCTCGGACAGATACGCAGTATTTT. Amino acid sequence: CASSAYDTGGARTDTQYF. Based on the CDR3 plus reference TRBV5-6 and TRBJ2-3, the full variable domain is DAGVTQSPTHLIKTRGQQVTLRCSPKSGHDTVSWYQQALGQGPQFIFQYYEEEERQRGNFPDRFSGHQFPNYSSELNVNALLLGDSALYLCASSAYDTGGARTDTQYFGPGTRLTVL.